The 2 T cell receptor beta chains presented below share a single source sample, sequenced in a study of blood T cell repertoires in COVID-19. Data came from immunoSEQ multiplex PCR; TCRdb stores just in-frame clones and leaves some out. The sample consists of about 430,000 clones, approximately 90% of them appearing once. The sample was PBMCs or T cells enriched from blood (not recorded which). Every receptor here comes from a woman between 18 and 29 years old who had been exposed to COVID-19.

This clone has more than one count but fewer than ten. The chain has TRBV5-5 and TRBJ1-2; 8 bases match TRBD1. CDR3 length equals 13 residues. Germline V CDR1 and CDR2: SGHKS, YYEKEE (reference sequence). Losses at the gene ends were 4 bases for V and 14 bases for J; bases not matched to a gene: 13. Here the CDR3 reads CASSPGDDRGKTF. CDR3 nucleotide sequence: TGTGCCAGCAGCCCGGGAGATGACAGGGGTAAGACCTTC.

V is TRBV4-3 and J is TRBJ1-1, with TRBD1 matching 7 bases. Germline-derived CDR1 and CDR2 are LGHNA and YSLEER. The CDR3 has 13 residues. V was clipped by 0 bases and J by 10 bases; unmatched bases: 5. The CDR3 spells CASSQEQGIRAFF. In nucleotides, the CDR3 is TGCGCCAGCAGCCAAGAACAGGGGATTCGAGCTTTCTTT.